This paragraph reports one TCR beta chain. Profiling relied on immunoSEQ multiplex PCR, and the TCRdb table lists in-frame clones only, not all of them. This sample has 150,000 to 200,000 clones; around four fifths occur once, and the top ten carry around 2.7%. Per the germline V gene, CDR1 is LNHDA and CDR2 is SQIVND (reference sequence). Germline trimming cut 6 bases from V and 2 bases from J; bases unmatched to any gene: 10. This CDR3 contains 16 residues. This record belongs to a study of blood T cell repertoires in COVID-19. Sequenced sample: peripheral blood. The chain has TRBV19 and TRBJ2-3; 8 bases align to TRBD1. This receptor was taken from a woman of 80 years or more with COVID-19, enrolled during active disease. This CDR3 is CASRRRQGKFTDTQYF. CDR3 nucleotides: TGTGCCAGTAGGAGGCGACAGGGGAAATTCACAGATACGCAGTATTTT.